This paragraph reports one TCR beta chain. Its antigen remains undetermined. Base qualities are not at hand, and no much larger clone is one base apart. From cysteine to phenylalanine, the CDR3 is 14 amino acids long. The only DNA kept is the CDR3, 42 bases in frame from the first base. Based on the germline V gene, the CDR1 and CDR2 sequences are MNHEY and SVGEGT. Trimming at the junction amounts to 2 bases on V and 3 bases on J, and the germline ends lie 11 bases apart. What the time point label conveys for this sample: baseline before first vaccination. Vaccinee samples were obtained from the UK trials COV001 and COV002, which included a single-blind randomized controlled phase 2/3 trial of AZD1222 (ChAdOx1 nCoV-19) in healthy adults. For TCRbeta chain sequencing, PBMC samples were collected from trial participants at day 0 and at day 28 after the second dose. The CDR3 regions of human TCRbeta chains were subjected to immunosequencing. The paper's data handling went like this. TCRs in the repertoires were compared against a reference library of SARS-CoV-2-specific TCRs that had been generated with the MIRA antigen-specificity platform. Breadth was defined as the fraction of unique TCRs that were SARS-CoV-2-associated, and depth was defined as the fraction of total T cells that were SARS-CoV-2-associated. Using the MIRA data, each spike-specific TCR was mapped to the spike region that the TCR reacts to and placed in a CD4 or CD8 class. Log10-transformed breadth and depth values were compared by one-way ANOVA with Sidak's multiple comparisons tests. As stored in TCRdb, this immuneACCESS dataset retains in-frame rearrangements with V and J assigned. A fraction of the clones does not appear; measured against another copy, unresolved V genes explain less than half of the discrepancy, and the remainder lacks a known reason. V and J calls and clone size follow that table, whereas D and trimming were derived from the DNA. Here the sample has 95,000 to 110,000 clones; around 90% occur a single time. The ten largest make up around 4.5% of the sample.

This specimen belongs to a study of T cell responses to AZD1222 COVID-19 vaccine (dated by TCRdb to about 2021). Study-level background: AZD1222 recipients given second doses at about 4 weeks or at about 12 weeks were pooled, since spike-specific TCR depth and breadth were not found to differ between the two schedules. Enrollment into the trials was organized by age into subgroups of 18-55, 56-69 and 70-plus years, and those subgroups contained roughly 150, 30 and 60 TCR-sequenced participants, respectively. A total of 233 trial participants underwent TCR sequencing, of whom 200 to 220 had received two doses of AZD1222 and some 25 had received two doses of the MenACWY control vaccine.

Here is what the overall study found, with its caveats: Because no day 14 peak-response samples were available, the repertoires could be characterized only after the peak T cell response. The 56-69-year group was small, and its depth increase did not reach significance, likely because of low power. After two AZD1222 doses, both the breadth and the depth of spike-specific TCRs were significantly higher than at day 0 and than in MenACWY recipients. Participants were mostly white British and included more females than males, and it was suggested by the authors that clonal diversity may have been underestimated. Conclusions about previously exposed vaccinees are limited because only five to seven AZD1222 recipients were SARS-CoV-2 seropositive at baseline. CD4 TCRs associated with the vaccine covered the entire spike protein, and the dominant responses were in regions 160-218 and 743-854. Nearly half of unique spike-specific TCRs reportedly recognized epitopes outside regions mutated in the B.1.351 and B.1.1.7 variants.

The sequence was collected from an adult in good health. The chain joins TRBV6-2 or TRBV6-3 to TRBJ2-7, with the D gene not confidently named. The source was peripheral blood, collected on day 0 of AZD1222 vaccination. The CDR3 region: CASSYPGQFYEQYF. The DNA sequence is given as TGTGCCAGCAGTTACCCGGGCCAGTTCTACGAGCAGTACTTC.